This T cell receptor (beta chain) was recovered during a study of cytomegalovirus exposure and HLA in healthy donors. The overall study: In an earlier analysis, 90 million to 130 million unique TCR beta sequences were found from some 180 million T cells. There were 85 million or so unique TCRs (from HLA-typed donors) in an early data release. General study findings and limits: Presence/absence analyses assumed roughly uniform sequencing depth across donors. TCR beta sequences reportedly predicted the HLA-A and HLA-B alleles of most subjects accurately.

PCR amplification relied on 60 Vbeta primers (plus 13 Jbeta primers). The repertoire was sequenced with immunoSEQ multiplex PCR; TCRdb's copy has only in-frame clones and lacks some. The repertoire holds nearly 65,000 clones, with roughly 67% as singletons. As regards this clone: No antigen is known for it.

V was shortened by 4 bases and J by 4 bases, with 17 bases between the two germline ends. The CDR3 runs to 16 residues. Germline V gene data show CDR1 as SNHLY and CDR2 as FYNNEI. V is TRBV2 and J is TRBJ1-5; D might be TRBD1 (6 bases). The receptor comes from a middle-aged man in good health and CMV-seronegative. The sample comprised PBMCs. CDR3 coding DNA: TGTGCCAGCAGTGGTCGAGGCAGGGGTGGTAATCAGCCCCAGCATTTT. Amino acid sequence: CASSGRGRGGNQPQHF.